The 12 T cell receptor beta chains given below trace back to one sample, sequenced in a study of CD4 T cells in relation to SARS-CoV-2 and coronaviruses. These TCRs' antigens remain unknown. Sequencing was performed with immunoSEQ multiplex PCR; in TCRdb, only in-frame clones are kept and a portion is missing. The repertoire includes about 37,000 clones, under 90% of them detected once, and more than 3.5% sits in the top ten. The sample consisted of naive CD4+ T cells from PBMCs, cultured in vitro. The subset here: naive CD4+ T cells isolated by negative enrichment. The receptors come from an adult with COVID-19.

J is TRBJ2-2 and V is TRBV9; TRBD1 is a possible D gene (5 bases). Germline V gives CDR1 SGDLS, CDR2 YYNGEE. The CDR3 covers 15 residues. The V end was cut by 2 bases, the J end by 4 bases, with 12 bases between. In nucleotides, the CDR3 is TGTGCCAGCAGCGTGCAGGGTATCATCACCGGGGAGCTGTTTTTT. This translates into CASSVQGIITGELFF.

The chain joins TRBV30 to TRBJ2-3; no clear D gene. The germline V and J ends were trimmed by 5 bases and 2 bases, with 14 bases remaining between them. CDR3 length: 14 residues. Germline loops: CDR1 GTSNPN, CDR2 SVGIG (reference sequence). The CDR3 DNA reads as TGTGCCTGGGGGTCTGGGCGGACCACAGATACGCAGTATTTT. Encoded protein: CAWGSGRTTDTQYF.

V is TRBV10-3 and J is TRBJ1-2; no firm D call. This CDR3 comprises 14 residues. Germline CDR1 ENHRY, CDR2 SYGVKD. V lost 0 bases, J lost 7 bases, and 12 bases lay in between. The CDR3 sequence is CAISESINGGGYTF. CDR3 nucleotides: TGTGCCATCAGTGAGTCTATTAATGGAGGTGGCTACACCTTC.

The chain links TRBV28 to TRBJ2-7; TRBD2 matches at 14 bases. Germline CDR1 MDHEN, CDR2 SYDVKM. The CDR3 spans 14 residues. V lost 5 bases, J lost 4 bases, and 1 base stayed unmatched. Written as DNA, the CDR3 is TGTGCCAGCAGTCGGACTAGCGGGGGGTACGAGCAGTACTTC. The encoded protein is CASSRTSGGYEQYF.

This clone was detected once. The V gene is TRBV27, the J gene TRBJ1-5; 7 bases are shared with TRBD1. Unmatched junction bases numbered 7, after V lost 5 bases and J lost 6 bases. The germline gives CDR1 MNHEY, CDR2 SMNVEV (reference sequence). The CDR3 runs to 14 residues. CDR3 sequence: CASSTDRESQPQHF. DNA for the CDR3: TGTGCCAGCAGTACCGACAGGGAAAGTCAGCCCCAGCATTTT.

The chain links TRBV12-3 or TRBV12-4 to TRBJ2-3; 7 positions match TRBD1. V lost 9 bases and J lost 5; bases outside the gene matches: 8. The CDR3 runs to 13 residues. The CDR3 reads CASLGQARDTQYF. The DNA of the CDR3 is TGTGCCAGTCTAGGACAGGCTAGAGATACGCAGTATTTT.

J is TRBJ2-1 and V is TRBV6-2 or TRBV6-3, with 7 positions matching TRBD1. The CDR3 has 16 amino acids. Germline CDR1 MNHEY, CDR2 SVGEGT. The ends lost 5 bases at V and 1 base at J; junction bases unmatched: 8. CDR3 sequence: CASSATGALSYNEQFF. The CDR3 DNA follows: TGTGCCAGCAGTGCCACAGGGGCTTTATCCTACAATGAGCAGTTCTTC.

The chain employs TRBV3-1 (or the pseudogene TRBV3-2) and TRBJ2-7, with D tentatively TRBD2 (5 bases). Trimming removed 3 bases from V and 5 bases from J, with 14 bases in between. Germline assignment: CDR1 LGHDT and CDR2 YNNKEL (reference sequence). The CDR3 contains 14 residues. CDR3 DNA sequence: TGTGCCAGCAGCCAGTCAGTCGGGGTAAACGAGCAGTACTTC. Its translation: CASSQSVGVNEQYF.

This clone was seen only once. CDR3 residues: CAWSNLAVAGGSKGDTQYF. CDR3 coding DNA: TGTGCCTGGAGTAACTTAGCGGTGGCAGGTGGGTCCAAGGGAGATACGCAGTATTTT. The V and J genes are TRBV30 and TRBJ2-3, with D maybe TRBD2 (6 bases). V lost 2 bases and J 5 bases, leaving 29 bases between the germline ends. Germline V gives CDR1 GTSNPN, CDR2 SVGIG (reference sequence). This CDR3 comprises 19 residues.

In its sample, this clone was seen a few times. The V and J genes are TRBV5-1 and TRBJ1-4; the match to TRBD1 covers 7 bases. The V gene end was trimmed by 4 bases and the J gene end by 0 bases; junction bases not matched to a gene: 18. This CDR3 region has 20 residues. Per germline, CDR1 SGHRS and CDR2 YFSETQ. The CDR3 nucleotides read TGCGCCAGCAGCCGTTACGAACAGGGGAGCTTATATGCAACTAATGAAAAACTGTTTTTT. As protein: CASSRYEQGSLYATNEKLFF.

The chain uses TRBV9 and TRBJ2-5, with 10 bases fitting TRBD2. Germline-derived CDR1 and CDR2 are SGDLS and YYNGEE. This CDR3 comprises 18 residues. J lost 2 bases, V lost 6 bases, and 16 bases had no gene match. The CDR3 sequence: CASTTMIGLAGDQETQYF. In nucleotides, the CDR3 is TGTGCCAGCACAACAATGATCGGTCTAGCGGGAGATCAAGAGACCCAGTACTTC.

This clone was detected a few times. This CDR3 reads CASSGTGGWGDSHEQFF. CDR3 DNA sequence: TGTGCCAGCAGTGGGACAGGGGGCTGGGGAGATAGCCATGAGCAGTTCTTC. The chain joins TRBV6-1 to TRBJ2-1; TRBD1 matches at 11 bases. The germline V gene has CDR1 MNHNS and CDR2 SASEGT. V dropped 4 bases and J dropped 8; count of bases not matched to a gene: 13. The CDR3 runs to 17 residues.